The 13 T cell receptor beta chains below come from one sample, sequenced in a study of cytomegalovirus exposure and HLA in healthy donors (dated by TCRdb to about 2017). The library relied on the immunoSEQ multiplex PCR assay. For the multiplex PCR, a mixture combining 60 forward primers for TCR Vbeta segments and 13 reverse primers for TCR Jbeta segments was used. TCRdb obtained this table from immuneACCESS and retained in-frame rearrangements with V and J assigned. These tables miss some clones; where compared with another copy, unresolved V genes account for less than half of the shortfall, and the remainder is unexplained. This sample's table lists about 170,000 clones. Over 1% of the sample is in the top ten clones. The sequenced sample consisted of PBMCs. The receptors derive from a woman aged 55-69 years in good health and CMV-seronegative.

This chain joins TRBV7-9 and TRBJ2-1, with 12 bases fitting TRBD2. Germline V gene data show CDR1 as SEHNR and CDR2 as FQNEAQ (reference sequence). V lost 1 base to trimming and J lost 10 bases; unmatched junction nucleotides: 5. This CDR3 is built from 15 residues. Written as DNA, the CDR3 is TGTGCCAGCAGCTTAGAACTAGCGGGGGGAAAGGAGCAGTTCTTC. Translated, it gives CASSLELAGGKEQFF.

The chain uses TRBV7-2 and TRBJ1-2; the D gene is possibly TRBD1 (5 bases). Trimming shortened V by 4 bases and J by 2 bases, and 8 bases separated the two germline ends. This CDR3 comprises 13 residues. CDR1 and CDR2 (germline): SGHTA, FQGNSA. The CDR3 sequence: CASSSRQNYGYTF. The CDR3 DNA follows: TGTGCCAGCAGCTCCCGACAGAACTATGGCTACACCTTC. Full variable domain (remainder filled in from reference TRBV7-2 and TRBJ1-2): GAGVSQSPSNKVTEKGKDVELRCDPISGHTALYWYRQSLGQGLEFLIYFQGNSAPDKSGLPSDRFSAERTGGSVSTLTIQRTQQEDSAVYLCASSSRQNYGYTFGSGTRLTVV.

The chain links TRBV7-3 to TRBJ1-2; 8 bases agree with TRBD1. Germline V gene sequence: CDR1 SGHTA, CDR2 FQGTGA. V dropped 5 bases and J dropped 4; count of bases not matched to a gene: 3. The CDR3 spans 13 residues. CDR3 sequence: CASSPDRGYGYTF. CDR3 bases: TGTGCCAGCAGCCCTGACAGGGGCTATGGCTACACCTTC.

V gene TRBV4-2 combines with J gene TRBJ2-7, with 12 positions matching TRBD1. Germline V gives CDR1 LGHNA, CDR2 YNFKEQ. V gave up 1 base and J gave up 6 bases; unmatched junction bases: 4. The CDR3 length is 15 residues. The CDR3: CASSQGGDRGREQYF. Written as DNA, the CDR3 is TGTGCCAGCAGCCAAGGAGGGGACAGGGGGCGCGAGCAGTACTTC.

The chain links TRBV7-6 to TRBJ2-7; the match to TRBD2 covers 14 bases. The CDR3 extends over 17 amino acids. The germline V gene has CDR1 SGHVS and CDR2 FNYEAQ. The J segment lost 6 bases and the V segment lost 5 bases, leaving 12 bases of the junction unmatched. For the CDR3, the DNA is TGTGCCAGCAGCCGAGGGACTAGCGGGGGTGGGAGGGGCGAGCAGTACTTC. This gives the protein CASSRGTSGGGRGEQYF.

This chain uses TRBV5-4 with TRBJ1-2; 9 nucleotides agree with TRBD1. The germline V gene has CDR1 SGHNT and CDR2 YYREEE (reference sequence). The trim removed 0 bases at V and 5 bases at J, leaving 2 bases unmatched. The CDR3 has 14 residues. CDR3 amino acids: CASSLDRGPYGYTF. CDR3 sequence (DNA): TGTGCCAGCAGCTTGGACAGGGGGCCATATGGCTACACCTTC.

This chain connects TRBV5-1 to TRBJ2-2, with D tentatively TRBD1 (6 bases). The germline CDR1 and CDR2 sequences are SGHRS and YFSETQ. Trimming removed 2 bases at V and 4 bases at J, with 18 bases between. The CDR3 totals 17 residues. The CDR3 region is CASSFRNTGSGTGELFF. CDR3 sequence (DNA): TGCGCCAGCAGCTTCAGAAATACAGGGTCGGGCACCGGGGAGCTGTTTTTT.

The V and J genes are TRBV19 and TRBJ1-1, with D maybe TRBD1 (5 bases). The germline V and J ends were trimmed by 2 bases and 1 base, with 11 bases remaining between them. Germline V gene sequence: CDR1 LNHDA, CDR2 SQIVND (reference sequence). CDR3 length: 15 residues. The CDR3 loop is CASSIKVQANTEAFF. The CDR3 DNA follows: TGTGCCAGTAGTATAAAGGTACAGGCGAACACTGAAGCTTTCTTT.

The V and J genes are TRBV27 and TRBJ2-7, with D possibly TRBD1 on 6 matching bases. The CDR3 covers 14 residues. CDR1 is MNHEY and CDR2 is SMNVEV in the germline V gene (reference sequence). Trimming pared 8 bases from V and 3 bases from J, leaving 17 bases between. In DNA form, the CDR3 reads TGTGCCAGCCGAACCGGGACATATCACTACGAGCAGTACTTC. Its translation is CASRTGTYHYEQYF.

The chain combines TRBV10-3 with TRBJ1-5; 9 bases match TRBD1. Germline V CDR1 and CDR2: ENHRY, SYGVKD. Unmatched junction bases numbered 9, after V lost 10 bases and J lost 5 bases. The CDR3 covers 14 residues. This chain's CDR3 is CATLQGTGYQPQHF. Written as DNA, the CDR3 is TGTGCCACCCTTCAGGGGACAGGGTATCAGCCCCAGCATTTT.

The J gene is TRBJ2-5, the V gene TRBV6-1, with TRBD2 matching over 8 bases. The J call may be mistaken, given a closer DNA end match to TRBJ2-7. Germline V CDR1 and CDR2: MNHNS, SASEGT. The CDR3 has 14 residues. The CDR3 bases are TGTGCCATCCTAAGCGGGAGAAAAACCTACGAGCAGTACTTC. Translation gives CAILSGRKTYEQYF.

This chain links TRBV18 with TRBJ1-1, with 10 positions matching TRBD1. Unmatched junction bases numbered 6, after V lost 6 bases and J lost 2 bases. The CDR3 spans 15 residues. Germline CDR1 reads KGHSH; CDR2 reads LQKENI. CDR3 DNA: TGTGCCAGCTCGGCCCGGGACAGGGGCAACACTGAAGCTTTCTTT. It codes for CASSARDRGNTEAFF.

J is TRBJ2-3 and V is TRBV14; a weak D match, TRBD2 (6 bases). The V gene lost 6 bases and the J gene lost 1 base, with 14 bases spanning the gap. Germline V gives CDR1 SGHDN, CDR2 FVKESK. CDR3 length: 15 amino acids. The CDR3 spells CASSPSGAGTDTQYF. The CDR3 DNA sequence: TGTGCCAGCAGTCCCTCGGGAGCCGGCACAGATACGCAGTATTTT.